This section outlines one TCR beta chain sequence together with its context. Profiling relied on immunoSEQ multiplex PCR, and the TCRdb table lists in-frame clones only, not all of them. The data contain some 180,000 clones, around 84% of them singletons. Looked up from germline, CDR1 is LGHDT and CDR2 is YNNKEL (reference sequence). CDR3 length: 16 residues. Trimming left V 5 bases short and J 2 bases short, with 18 bases between. This record belongs to a study of blood T cell repertoires in COVID-19. Study-wide context: COVID-19 samples from acute and convalescent phases originated in the United States, Italy and Spain.

Sample: peripheral blood. This sequence was found in a human donor in a cohort sampled during active COVID-19. The rearrangement joins TRBV3-1 (or the pseudogene TRBV3-2) to TRBJ2-5; tentatively, D is TRBD1 (6 bases). DNA for the CDR3: TGTGCCAGCAGCTCCTCCCTCCTCAGGGGACAAGAGACCCAGTACTTC. This codes for CASSSSLLRGQETQYF.